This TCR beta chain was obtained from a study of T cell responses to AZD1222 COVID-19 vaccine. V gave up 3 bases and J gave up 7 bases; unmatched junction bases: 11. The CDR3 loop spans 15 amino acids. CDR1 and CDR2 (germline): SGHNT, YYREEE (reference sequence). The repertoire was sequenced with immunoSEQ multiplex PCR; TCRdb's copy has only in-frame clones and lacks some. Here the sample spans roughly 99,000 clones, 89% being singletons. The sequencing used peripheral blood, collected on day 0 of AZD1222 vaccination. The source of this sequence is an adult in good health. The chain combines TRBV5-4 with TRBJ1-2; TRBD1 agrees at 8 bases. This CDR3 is CASSYEDRGRGGYTF. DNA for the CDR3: TGTGCCAGCAGCTACGAAGACAGGGGAAGGGGTGGCTACACCTTC. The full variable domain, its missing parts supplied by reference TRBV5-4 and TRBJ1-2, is ETGVTQSPTHLIKTRGQQVTLRCSSQSGHNTVSWYQQALGQGPQFIFQYYREEENGRGNFPPRFSGLQFPNYSSELNVNALELDDSALYLCASSYEDRGRGGYTFGSGTRLTVV.